Here is one TCR beta chain with its context. Profiled with immunoSEQ multiplex PCR; TCRdb holds only in-frame clones, not every one. The sample has some 19,000 clones; approximately 89% are singletons. V shed 4 bases and J shed 4 bases, with 19 bases lying between them. The length of the CDR3 is 16 residues. The germline V gene encodes CDR1 SGHRS and CDR2 YFSETQ. Autoimmune disease history or systemic immunosuppression was exclusionary. The sample originates from a study of OX40 agonist ivuxolimab in advanced cancers. The wider study: Patient treatment consisted of intravenous ivuxolimab administration every 2 weeks at 0.01 to 10 mg/kg. Participants, 75% to 85% male, averaged about 59 years of age, ranging from about 23 to 79.

The sequencing used CD4+ or CD8+ T cells sorted from blood, collected in a trial of the OX40 agonist ivuxolimab. The source is an adult with an advanced solid tumor such as melanoma, head and neck, liver or kidney cancer. This chain joins TRBV5-1 and TRBJ2-3; D is perhaps TRBD2 (6 bases). In DNA, the CDR3 is TGCGCCAGCAGCCTGATGGGGCAGGGAGGCCCAGATACGCAGTATTTT. Translated, it gives CASSLMGQGGPDTQYF.